This T cell receptor (beta chain) derives from a study of OX40 agonist ivuxolimab in advanced cancers. Points from the study as a whole: Expanded peripheral T cell antigen specificity was not determined.

Remarks on this clone: Its antigen is still unknown.

Baseline, cycle 4 day 1, and cycle 7 day 1 were the blood sampling points. CDR1 and CDR2 from the germline V gene are LNHDA and SQIVND (reference sequence). Trimming at V came to 3 bases and at J to 10 bases, leaving 6 bases not matched to a gene. The CDR3 loop spans 13 amino acids. Assay used: immunoSEQ multiplex PCR; TCRdb lists only in-frame clones, some missing. The sample has tens of thousands of clones, 88% seen once; the top ten hold roughly 13%. This chain uses TRBV19 with TRBJ2-7, with 10 bases matching TRBD2. Specimen: CD4+ or CD8+ T cells sorted from blood, collected in a trial of the OX40 agonist ivuxolimab. The sequence derives from an adult with an advanced solid tumor such as melanoma, head and neck, liver or kidney cancer. The CDR3, as DNA: TGTGCCAGTAGTATCGTGCCTAGCGGGAGTCAGTACTTC. It encodes CASSIVPSGSQYF.